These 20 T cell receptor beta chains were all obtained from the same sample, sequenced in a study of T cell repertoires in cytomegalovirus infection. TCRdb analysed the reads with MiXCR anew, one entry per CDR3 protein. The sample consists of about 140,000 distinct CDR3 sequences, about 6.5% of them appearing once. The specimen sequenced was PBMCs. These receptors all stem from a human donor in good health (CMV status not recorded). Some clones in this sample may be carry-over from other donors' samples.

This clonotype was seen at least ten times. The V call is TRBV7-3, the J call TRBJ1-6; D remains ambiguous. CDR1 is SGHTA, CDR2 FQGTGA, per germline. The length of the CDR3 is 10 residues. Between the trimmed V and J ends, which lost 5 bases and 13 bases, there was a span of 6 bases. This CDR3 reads CASSHPPLHF. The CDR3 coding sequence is TGTGCCAGCAGCCATCCCCCCCTCCACTTT.

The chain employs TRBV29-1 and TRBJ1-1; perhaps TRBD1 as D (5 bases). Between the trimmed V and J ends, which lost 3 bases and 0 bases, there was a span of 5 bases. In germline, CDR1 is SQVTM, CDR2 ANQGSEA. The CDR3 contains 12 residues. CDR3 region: CSVDRVNTEAFF. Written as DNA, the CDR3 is TGCAGCGTTGACAGGGTGAACACTGAAGCTTTCTTT. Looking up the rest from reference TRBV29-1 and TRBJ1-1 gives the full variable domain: SAVISQKPSRDICQRGTSLTIQCQVDSQVTMMFWYRQQPGQSLTLIATANQGSEATYESGFVIDKFPISRPNLTFSTLTVSNMSPEDSSIYLCSVDRVNTEAFFGQGTRLTVV.

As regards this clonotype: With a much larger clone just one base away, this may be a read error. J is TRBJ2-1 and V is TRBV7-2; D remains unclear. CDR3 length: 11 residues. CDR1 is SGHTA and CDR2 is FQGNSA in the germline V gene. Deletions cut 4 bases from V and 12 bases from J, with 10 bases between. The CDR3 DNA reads TGTGCCAGCAGCTGGTACAGTGGGCAGTTCTTC. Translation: CASSWYSGQFF.

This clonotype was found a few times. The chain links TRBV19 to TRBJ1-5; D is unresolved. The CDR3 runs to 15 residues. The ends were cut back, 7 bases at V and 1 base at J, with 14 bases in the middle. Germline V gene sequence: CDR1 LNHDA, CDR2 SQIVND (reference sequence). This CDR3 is CASIRSLGSNQPQHF. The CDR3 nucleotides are TGTGCCAGTATAAGGAGTCTGGGGAGCAATCAGCCCCAGCATTTT.

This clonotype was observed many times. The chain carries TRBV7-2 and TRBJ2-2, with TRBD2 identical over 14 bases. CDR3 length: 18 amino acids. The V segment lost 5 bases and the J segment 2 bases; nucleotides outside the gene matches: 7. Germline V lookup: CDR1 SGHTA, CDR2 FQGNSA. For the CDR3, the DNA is TGTGCCAGCAGCCCCCGGACTAGCGGGGGGATTAACACCGGGGAGCTGTTTTTT. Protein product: CASSPRTSGGINTGELFF.

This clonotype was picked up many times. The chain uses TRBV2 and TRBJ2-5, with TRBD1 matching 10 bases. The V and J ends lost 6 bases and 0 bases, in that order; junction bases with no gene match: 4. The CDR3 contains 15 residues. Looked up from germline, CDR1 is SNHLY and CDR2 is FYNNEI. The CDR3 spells CASSLDRGDQETQYF. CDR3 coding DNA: TGTGCCAGCAGCTTGGACAGGGGGGACCAAGAGACCCAGTACTTC.

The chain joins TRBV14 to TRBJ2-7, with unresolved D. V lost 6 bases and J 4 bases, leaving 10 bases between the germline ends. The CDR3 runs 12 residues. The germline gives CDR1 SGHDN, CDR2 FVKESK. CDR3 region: CASSTSWYEQYF. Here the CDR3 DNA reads TGTGCCAGCAGTACTTCCTGGTACGAGCAGTACTTC.

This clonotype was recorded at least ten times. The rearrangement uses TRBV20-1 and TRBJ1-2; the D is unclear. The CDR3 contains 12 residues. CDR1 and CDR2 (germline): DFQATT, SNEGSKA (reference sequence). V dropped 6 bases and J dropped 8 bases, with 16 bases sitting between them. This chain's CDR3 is CSAHAASQGYTF. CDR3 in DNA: TGCAGTGCCCATGCGGCTTCCCAAGGCTACACCTTC.

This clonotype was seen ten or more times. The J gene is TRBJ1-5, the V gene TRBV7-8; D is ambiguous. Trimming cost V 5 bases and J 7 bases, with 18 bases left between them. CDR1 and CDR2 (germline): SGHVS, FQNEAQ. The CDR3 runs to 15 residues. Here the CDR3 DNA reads TGTGCCAGCAGCCCCATCGGGCCCCCGGGCCAGCCCCAGCATTTT. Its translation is CASSPIGPPGQPQHF.

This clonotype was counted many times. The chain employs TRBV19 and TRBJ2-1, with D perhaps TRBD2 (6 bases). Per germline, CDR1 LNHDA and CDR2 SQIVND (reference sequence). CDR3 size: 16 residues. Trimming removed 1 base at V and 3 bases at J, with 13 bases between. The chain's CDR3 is CASSIAVVGGYNEQFF. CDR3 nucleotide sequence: TGTGCCAGTAGTATAGCGGTAGTGGGGGGCTACAATGAGCAGTTCTTC.

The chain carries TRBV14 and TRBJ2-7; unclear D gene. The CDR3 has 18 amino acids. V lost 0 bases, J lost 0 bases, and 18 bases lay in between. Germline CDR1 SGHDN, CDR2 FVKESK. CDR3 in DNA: TGTGCCAGCAGCCAAGATCCGCGGCAGGTCGACCACTCCTACGAGCAGTACTTC. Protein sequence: CASSQDPRQVDHSYEQYF.

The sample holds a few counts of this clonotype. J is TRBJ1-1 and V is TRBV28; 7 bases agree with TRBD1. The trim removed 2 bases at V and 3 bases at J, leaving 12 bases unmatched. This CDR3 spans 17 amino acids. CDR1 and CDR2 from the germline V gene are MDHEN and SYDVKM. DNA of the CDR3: TGTGCCAGCAGTTTACCTCGACAGGGAATGGGGTACACTGAAGCTTTCTTT. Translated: CASSLPRQGMGYTEAFF.

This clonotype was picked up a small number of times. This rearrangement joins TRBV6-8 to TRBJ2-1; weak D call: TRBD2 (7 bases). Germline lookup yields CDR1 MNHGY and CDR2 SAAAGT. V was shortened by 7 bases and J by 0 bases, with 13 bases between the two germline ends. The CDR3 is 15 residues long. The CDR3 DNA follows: TGTGCCAGCACTCGGGGGGCTCCCTCCTACAATGAGCAGTTCTTC. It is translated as CASTRGAPSYNEQFF.

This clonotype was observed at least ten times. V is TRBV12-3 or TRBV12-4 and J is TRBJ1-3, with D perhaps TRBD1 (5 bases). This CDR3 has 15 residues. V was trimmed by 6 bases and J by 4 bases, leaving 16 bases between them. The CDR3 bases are TGTGCCAGCAGGCTCCGCGGGACCCCAGGAAACACCATATATTTT. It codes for CASRLRGTPGNTIYF.

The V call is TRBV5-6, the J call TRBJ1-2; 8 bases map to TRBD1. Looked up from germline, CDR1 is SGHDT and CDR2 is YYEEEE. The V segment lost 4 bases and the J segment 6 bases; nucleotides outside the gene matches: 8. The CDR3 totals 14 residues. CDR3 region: CASSRRQGFDGYTF. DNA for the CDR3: TGTGCCAGCAGCAGACGACAGGGGTTCGATGGCTACACCTTC. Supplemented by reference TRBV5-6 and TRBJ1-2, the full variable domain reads DAGVTQSPTHLIKTRGQQVTLRCSPKSGHDTVSWYQQALGQGPQFIFQYYEEEERQRGNFPDRFSGHQFPNYSSELNVNALLLGDSALYLCASSRRQGFDGYTFGSGTRLTVV.

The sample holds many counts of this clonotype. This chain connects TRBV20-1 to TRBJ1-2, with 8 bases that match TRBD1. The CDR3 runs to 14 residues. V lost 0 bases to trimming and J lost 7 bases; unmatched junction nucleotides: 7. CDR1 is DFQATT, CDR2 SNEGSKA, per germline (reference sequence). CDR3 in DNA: TGCAGTGCTAGAGATCTTGGGACAGGATTTGGCTACACCTTC. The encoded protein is CSARDLGTGFGYTF.

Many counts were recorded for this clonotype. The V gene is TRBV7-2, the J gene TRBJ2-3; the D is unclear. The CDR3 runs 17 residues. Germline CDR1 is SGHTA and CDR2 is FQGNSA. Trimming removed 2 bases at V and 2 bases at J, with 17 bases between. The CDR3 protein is CASSLSAANPITDTQYF. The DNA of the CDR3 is TGTGCCAGCAGCTTAAGCGCCGCCAATCCGATCACAGATACGCAGTATTTT.

CDR3 bases: TGCGCCAGCAGTCAAGATCTGGCCGGACAGTTCAATCAGCCCCAGCATTTT. Amino acids: CASSQDLAGQFNQPQHF. V is TRBV23-1 and J is TRBJ1-5; D may be TRBD1 (6 bases). TRBV23-1 is assigned to the ORF class and has an uncertain function. This CDR3 has 17 amino acids. Trimming took off 2 bases at V and 3 bases at J, with 17 bases between the two ends.

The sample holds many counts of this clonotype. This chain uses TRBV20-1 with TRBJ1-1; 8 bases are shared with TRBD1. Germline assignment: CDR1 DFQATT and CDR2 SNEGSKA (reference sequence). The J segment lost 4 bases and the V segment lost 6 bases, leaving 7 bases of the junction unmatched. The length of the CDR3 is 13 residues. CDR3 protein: CSARRTGSTEAFF. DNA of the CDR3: TGCAGTGCACGTAGGACAGGGAGCACTGAAGCTTTCTTT.

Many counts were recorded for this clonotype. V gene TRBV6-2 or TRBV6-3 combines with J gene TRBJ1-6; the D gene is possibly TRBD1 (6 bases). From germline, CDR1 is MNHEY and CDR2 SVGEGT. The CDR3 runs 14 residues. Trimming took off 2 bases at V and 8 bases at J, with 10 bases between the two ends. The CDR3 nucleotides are TGTGCCAGCAGTTACAGGGACACTGATTCACCCCTCCACTTT. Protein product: CASSYRDTDSPLHF.